Listed here are 5 T cell receptor beta chains from one sample, sequenced in a study of identical twins. MiXCR was run by TCRdb on the 5' RACE reads, yielding one entry per CDR3 protein. The profile shows approximately 690,000 distinct CDR3 sequences, around 5.7% of them singletons. The material sequenced was naive T cells sorted from blood. The receptor source for this set is a young man in good health.

This clonotype was counted at least ten times. The chain recombines TRBV30 with TRBJ1-1; D remains unclear. Trimming removed 4 bases from V and 1 base from J, with 7 bases in between. CDR1 and CDR2 (germline): GTSNPN, SVGIG (reference sequence). The CDR3 runs to 12 residues. CDR3: CAWMLQNTEAFF. The DNA for the CDR3 is TGTGCCTGGATGTTACAGAACACTGAAGCTTTCTTT. The full variable domain, rest sourced from reference TRBV30 and TRBJ1-1, is SQTIHQWPATLVQPVGSPLSLECTVEGTSNPNLYWYRQAAGRGLQLLFYSVGIGQISSEVPQNLSASRPQDRQFILSSKKLLLSDSGFYLCAWMLQNTEAFFGQGTRLTVV.

This clonotype has ten or more counts. This chain joins TRBV7-2 and TRBJ1-5, with D hard to call. Germline assignment: CDR1 SGHTA and CDR2 FQGNSA. The V end lost 3 bases, the J end lost 4 bases, and 7 bases lay between the germline ends. The CDR3 runs to 13 residues. CDR3 in DNA: TGTGCCAGCAGCTTTACAGAGAATCAGCCCCAGCATTTT. It yields the protein CASSFTENQPQHF.

The sample holds a few counts of this clonotype. The chain links TRBV15 to TRBJ2-1, with TRBD1 matching 8 bases. J lost 7 bases, V lost 0 bases, and 5 bases had no gene match. Germline V gene data show CDR1 as LNHNV and CDR2 as YYDKDF (reference sequence). The CDR3 extends over 15 amino acids. CDR3 sequence reads: CATSRDLDRVNEQFF. In DNA, the CDR3 is TGTGCCACCAGCAGAGATCTGGACAGGGTAAATGAGCAGTTCTTC. Full variable domain (outside the CDR3, taken from reference TRBV15 and TRBJ2-1): DAMVIQNPRYQVTQFGKPVTLSCSQTLNHNVMYWYQQKSSQAPKLLFHYYDKDFNNEADTPDNFQSRRPNTSFCFLDIRSPGLGDTAMYLCATSRDLDRVNEQFFGPGTRLTVL.

This clonotype was seen at least ten times. The chain has TRBV5-6 and TRBJ2-1; TRBD2 matches 8 bases. Germline V gene lookup returns CDR1 SGHDT and CDR2 YYEEEE. The CDR3 is 16 amino acids. V gave up 6 bases and J gave up 3 bases; unmatched junction bases: 11. In DNA, the CDR3 is TGTGCCAGCACCCCTTTTAGCGGGGCGTACTACAATGAGCAGTTCTTC. It specifies CASTPFSGAYYNEQFF.

This clonotype was observed many times. The gene calls are TRBV24-1 and TRBJ2-1; D is unclear. Germline V lookup: CDR1 KGHDR, CDR2 SFDVKD. The V gene lost 2 bases and the J gene lost 10 bases, with 8 bases spanning the gap. CDR3 length: 12 residues. CDR3 residues: CATSDSAGEQFF. The CDR3 coding sequence is TGTGCCACCAGTGATTCCGCTGGAGAGCAGTTCTTC.